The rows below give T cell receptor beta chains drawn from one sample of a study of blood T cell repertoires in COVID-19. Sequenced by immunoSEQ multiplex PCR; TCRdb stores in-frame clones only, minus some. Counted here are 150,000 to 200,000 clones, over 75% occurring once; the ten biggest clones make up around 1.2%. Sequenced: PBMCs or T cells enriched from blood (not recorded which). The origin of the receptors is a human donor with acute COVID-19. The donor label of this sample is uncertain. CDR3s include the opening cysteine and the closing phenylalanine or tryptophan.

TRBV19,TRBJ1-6,CASRGTGRSPLHF
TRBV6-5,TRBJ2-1,CASSRLGLGNEQFF
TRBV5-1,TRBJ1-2,CASSIEDAEGYTF
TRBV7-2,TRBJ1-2,CASSRAGFRSYGYTF
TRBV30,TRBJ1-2,CAWSPGDGRGYTF
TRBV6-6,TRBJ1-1,CASRTQGSGTEAFF
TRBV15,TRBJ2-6,CATSREAGGRLGGANVLTF
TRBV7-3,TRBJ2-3,CASSLDRQRDTQYF
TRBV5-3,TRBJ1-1,CARSFGQGGTEAFF
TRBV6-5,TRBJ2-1,CASRAGSYNEQFF
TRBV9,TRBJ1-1,CASSVVGGTTEAFF
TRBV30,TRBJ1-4,CAWSERRTGVKGLFF